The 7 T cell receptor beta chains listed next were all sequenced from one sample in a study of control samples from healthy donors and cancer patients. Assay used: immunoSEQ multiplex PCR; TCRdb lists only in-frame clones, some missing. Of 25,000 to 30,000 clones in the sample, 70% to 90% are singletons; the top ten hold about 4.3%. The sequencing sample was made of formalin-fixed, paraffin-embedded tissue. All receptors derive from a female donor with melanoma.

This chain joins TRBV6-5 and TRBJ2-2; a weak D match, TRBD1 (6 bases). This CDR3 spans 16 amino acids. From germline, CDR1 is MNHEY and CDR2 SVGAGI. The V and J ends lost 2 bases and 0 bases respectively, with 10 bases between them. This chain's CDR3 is CASSYGTLANTGELFF. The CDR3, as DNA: TGTGCCAGCAGTTACGGGACACTCGCGAACACCGGGGAGCTGTTTTTT.

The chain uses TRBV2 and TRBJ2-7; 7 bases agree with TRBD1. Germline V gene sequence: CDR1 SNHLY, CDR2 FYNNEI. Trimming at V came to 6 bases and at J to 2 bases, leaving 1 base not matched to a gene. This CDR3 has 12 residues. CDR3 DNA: TGTGCCAGCAGAGGACAGGCCTACGAGCAGTACTTC. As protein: CASRGQAYEQYF. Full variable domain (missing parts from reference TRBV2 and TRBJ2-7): EPEVTQTPSHQVTQMGQEVILRCVPISNHLYFYWYRQILGQKVEFLVSFYNNEISEKSEIFDDQFSVERPDGSNFTLKIRSTKLEDSAMYFCASRGQAYEQYFGPGTRLTVT.

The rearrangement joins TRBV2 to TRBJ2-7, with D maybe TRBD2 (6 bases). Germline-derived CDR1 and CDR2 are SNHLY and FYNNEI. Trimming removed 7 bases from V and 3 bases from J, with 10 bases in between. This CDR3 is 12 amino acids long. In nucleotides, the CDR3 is TGTGCCAGCAACCGGGACTTCTACGAGCAGTACTTC. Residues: CASNRDFYEQYF.

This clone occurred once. The DNA of the CDR3 is TGTGCCAGCAGTCGGGACATCACGAACACTGAAGCTTTCTTT. This sequence encodes CASSRDITNTEAFF. This chain joins TRBV2 and TRBJ1-1; tentative D call: TRBD1 (6 bases). CDR3 size: 14 residues. Trimming stripped 5 bases from V and 1 base from J, with 11 bases between. Germline CDR1 reads SNHLY; CDR2 reads FYNNEI.

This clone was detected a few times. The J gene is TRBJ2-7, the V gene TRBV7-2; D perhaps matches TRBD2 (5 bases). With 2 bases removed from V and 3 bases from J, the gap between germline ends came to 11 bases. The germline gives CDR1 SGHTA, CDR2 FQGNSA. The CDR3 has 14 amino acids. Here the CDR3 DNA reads TGTGCCAGCAGCTTAAAGTTAACTAGCTACGAGCAGTACTTC. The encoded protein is CASSLKLTSYEQYF. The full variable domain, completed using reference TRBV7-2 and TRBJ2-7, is GAGVSQSPSNKVTEKGKDVELRCDPISGHTALYWYRQSLGQGLEFLIYFQGNSAPDKSGLPSDRFSAERTGGSVSTLTIQRTQQEDSAVYLCASSLKLTSYEQYFGPGTRLTVT.

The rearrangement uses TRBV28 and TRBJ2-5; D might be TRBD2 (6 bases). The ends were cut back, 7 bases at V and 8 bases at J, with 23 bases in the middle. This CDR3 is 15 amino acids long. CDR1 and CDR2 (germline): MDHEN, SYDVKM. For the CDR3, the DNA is TGTGCCAGCATCGGCGGAGGGGCCTCACCGATTACCCAGTACTTC. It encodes CASIGGGASPITQYF.

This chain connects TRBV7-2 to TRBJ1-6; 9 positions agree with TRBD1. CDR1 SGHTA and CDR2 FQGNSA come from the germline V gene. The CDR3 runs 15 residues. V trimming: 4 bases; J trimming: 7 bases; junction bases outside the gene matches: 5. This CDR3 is CASSSSGTGNSPLHF. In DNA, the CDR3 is TGTGCCAGCAGCTCCTCCGGGACAGGGAATTCACCCCTCCACTTT.